This TCR beta chain was recorded in a study of T-cell reconstitution after alpha-beta-depleted transplantation in children. Library preparation (for TCRbeta) was performed with unique molecular identifiers. Via MiXCR, TCRdb re-called the PCR reads, giving one row per CDR3 protein. The data show 550,000 to 800,000 distinct CDR3 sequences, 13% seen once. The study's findings and limits: After transplant, at about two months, alpha-beta T cells were reportedly derived from several hundred expanded graft clones. Day-60 TCRbeta diversity that was high in some patients was derived from surviving recipient T cells and thymic progenitors. One year post-transplant, T-cell counts and diversity were largely derived from T cells produced anew.

This clonotype was seen repeatedly, ten times or more. The antigen remains undetermined. This CDR3 spans 15 amino acids. Trimming shortened V by 3 bases and J by 5 bases, and 17 bases separated the two germline ends. The receptor comes from a girl aged 2-10 years with congenital amegakaryocytic thrombocytopenia, due to receive a stem cell transplant. The chain joins TRBV12-3 or TRBV12-4 to TRBJ2-7; perhaps D is TRBD1 or TRBD2 (7 bases each). The starting material was PBMCs, obtained before TCRalphabeta/CD19-depleted stem cell transplant. CDR3 sequence: CASSFRGRAIHEQYF. The CDR3 nucleotides read TGTGCCAGCAGTTTCAGGGGGAGGGCCATCCACGAGCAGTACTTC.